This TCR beta chain was obtained from a study of blood T cell repertoires in COVID-19. V shed 4 bases and J 7 bases; nucleotides not matched to a gene: 10. This CDR3 is built from 15 residues. CDR1 is SGHRS and CDR2 is YFSETQ in the germline V gene. TCRdb's table, derived via immunoSEQ multiplex PCR, lists solely in-frame clones and lacks some. The data show 220,000 or so clones, 85% to 90% seen once. The receptor was isolated from a man aged 50 to 60 who had been exposed to COVID-19. The rearrangement uses TRBV5-1 and TRBJ2-1; 8 bases line up with TRBD1. Material for sequencing was PBMCs or T cells enriched from blood (not recorded which). The CDR3 DNA reads TGCGCCAGCAGCCGTACTCAGGGGGCTAGGAATGAGCAGTTCTTC. This sequence encodes CASSRTQGARNEQFF.